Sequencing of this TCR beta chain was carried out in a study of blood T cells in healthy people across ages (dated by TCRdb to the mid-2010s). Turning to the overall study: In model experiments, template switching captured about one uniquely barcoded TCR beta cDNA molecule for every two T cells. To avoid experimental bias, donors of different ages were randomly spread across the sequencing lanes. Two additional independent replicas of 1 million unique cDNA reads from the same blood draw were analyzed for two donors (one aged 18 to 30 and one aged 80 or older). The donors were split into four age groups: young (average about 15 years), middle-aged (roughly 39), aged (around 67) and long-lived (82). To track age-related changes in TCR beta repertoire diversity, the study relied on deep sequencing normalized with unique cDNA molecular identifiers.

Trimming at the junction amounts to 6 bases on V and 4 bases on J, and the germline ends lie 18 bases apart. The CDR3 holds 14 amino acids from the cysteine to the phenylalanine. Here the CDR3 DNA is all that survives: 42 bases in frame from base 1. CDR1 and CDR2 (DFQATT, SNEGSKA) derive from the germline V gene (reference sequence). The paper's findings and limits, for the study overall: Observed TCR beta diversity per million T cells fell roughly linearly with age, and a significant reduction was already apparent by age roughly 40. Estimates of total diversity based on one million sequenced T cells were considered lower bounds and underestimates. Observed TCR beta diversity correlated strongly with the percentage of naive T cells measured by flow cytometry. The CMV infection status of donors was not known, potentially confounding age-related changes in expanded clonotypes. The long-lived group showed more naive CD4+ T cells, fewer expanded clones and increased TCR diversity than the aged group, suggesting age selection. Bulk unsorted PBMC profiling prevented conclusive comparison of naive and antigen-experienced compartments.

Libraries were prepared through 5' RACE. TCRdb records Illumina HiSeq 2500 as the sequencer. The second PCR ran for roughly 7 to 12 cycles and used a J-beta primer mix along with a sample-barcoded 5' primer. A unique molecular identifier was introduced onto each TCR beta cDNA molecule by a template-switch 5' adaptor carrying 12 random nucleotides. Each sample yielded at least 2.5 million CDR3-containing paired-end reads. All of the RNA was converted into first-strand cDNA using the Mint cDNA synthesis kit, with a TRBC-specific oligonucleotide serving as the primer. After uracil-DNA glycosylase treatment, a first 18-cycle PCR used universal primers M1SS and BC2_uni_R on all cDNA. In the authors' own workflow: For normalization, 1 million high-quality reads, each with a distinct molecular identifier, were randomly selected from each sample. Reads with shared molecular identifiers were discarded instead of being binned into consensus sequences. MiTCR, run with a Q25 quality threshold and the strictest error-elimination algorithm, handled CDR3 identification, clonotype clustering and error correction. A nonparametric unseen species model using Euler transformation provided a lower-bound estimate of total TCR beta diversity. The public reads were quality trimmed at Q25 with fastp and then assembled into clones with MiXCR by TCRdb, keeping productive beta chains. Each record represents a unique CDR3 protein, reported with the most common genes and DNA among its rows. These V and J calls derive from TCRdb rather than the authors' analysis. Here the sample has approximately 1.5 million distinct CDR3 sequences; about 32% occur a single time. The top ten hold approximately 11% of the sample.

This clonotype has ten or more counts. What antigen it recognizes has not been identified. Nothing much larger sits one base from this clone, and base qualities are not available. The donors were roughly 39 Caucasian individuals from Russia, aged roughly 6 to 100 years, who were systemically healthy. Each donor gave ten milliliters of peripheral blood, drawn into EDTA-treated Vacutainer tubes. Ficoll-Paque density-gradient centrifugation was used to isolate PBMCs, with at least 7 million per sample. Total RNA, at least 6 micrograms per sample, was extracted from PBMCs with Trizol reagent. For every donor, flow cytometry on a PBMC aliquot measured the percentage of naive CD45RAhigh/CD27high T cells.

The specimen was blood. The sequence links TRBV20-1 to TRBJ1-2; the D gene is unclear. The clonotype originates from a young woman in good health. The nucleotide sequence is TGCAGTGCCCCACTGGACGGTGGACCCTATGGCTACACCTTC. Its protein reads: CSAPLDGGPYGYTF.